Presented here are 16 T cell receptor beta chains from one specimen sequenced in a study of cytotoxic CD8 clonotypes in ibrutinib-treated CLL. Clones were read by immunoSEQ multiplex PCR, and TCRdb kept only the in-frame ones, dropping some. In the table there are 110,000 to 150,000 clones, 79% of which are singletons. This specimen was PBMCs, taken after 12 months of ibrutinib treatment. The receptor source for this set is a human donor with chronic lymphocytic leukemia.

V usage is TRBV5-3 and J usage is TRBJ2-7; 12 nucleotides align to TRBD2. TRBV5-3 is annotated as an ORF whose role is uncertain. This CDR3 contains 15 residues. Trimming removed 8 bases from V and 1 base from J; junction bases left unmatched: 7. CDR3 in DNA: TGTGCCAGCAGCCTCGGGACTAGCGGGTCCTACGAGCAGTACTTC. It yields the protein CASSLGTSGSYEQYF.

This clone was seen only a few times. The chain combines TRBV18 with TRBJ2-7, with D possibly matching TRBD1 (6 bases). The V gene lost 3 bases and the J gene lost 4 bases, with 10 bases spanning the gap. Germline loops: CDR1 KGHSH, CDR2 LQKENI. This CDR3 is built from 13 residues. CDR3 in amino acids: CASSPIGQYEQYF. The CDR3 region has the DNA TGTGCCAGCTCACCGATAGGACAGTACGAGCAGTACTTC. The complete variable domain, with remaining parts taken from reference TRBV18 and TRBJ2-7, reads NAGVMQNPRHLVRRRGQEARLRCSPMKGHSHVYWYRQLPEEGLKFMVYLQKENIIDESGMPKERFSAEFPKEGPSILRIQQVVRGDSAAYFCASSPIGQYEQYFGPGTRLTVT.

The chain carries TRBV15 and TRBJ2-7, with D unclear. Between the trimmed V and J ends, which lost 1 base and 3 bases, there was a span of 13 bases. CDR3 length: 15 amino acids. Germline CDR1 LNHNV, CDR2 YYDKDF (reference sequence). CDR3: CATSRVLVGDYEQYF. The CDR3 DNA reads TGTGCCACCAGCAGAGTGTTGGTTGGGGACTACGAGCAGTACTTC.

The chain is built from TRBV5-1 and TRBJ1-2, with TRBD1 matching over 7 bases. CDR1 and CDR2 from the germline V gene are SGHRS and YFSETQ. The CDR3 loop spans 14 amino acids. Germline trimming cut 4 bases from V and 4 bases from J; bases unmatched to any gene: 7. The CDR3 DNA is TGCGCCAGCAGCCAGGGACAGACAATCTATGGCTACACCTTC. Translation: CASSQGQTIYGYTF.

The V and J genes are TRBV5-5 and TRBJ2-5; D unresolved. Trimming left V 0 bases short and J 2 bases short, with 14 bases between. The CDR3 has 16 amino acids. CDR1 and CDR2 (germline): SGHKS, YYEKEE (reference sequence). The CDR3 loop is CASSLGSGRGQETQYF. The CDR3 DNA is TGTGCCAGCAGCTTGGGTTCGGGTCGAGGACAAGAGACCCAGTACTTC.

The chain has TRBV6-6 and TRBJ2-1; 10 bases match TRBD2. The germline V gene encodes CDR1 MNHNY and CDR2 SVGAGI (reference sequence). The CDR3 is 16 residues long. J was trimmed by 4 bases and V by 3 bases; bases with no gene match: 6. CDR3 in amino acids: CASSYSGTSVYNEQFF. In DNA form, the CDR3 reads TGTGCCAGCAGTTATTCCGGGACTAGCGTATACAATGAGCAGTTCTTC.

The chain has TRBV7-8 and TRBJ1-2; weak D call: TRBD1 (6 bases). The CDR3 runs to 13 residues. Germline V gene data show CDR1 as SGHVS and CDR2 as FQNEAQ. V was trimmed by 3 bases and J by 4 bases, leaving 9 bases between them. CDR3 nucleotides: TGTGCCAGCAGCTTCGACAGGAGCTATGGCTACACCTTC. Encoded protein: CASSFDRSYGYTF.

CDR3 region: CSVGGGANEQFF. CDR3 bases: TGCAGCGTTGGTGGAGGGGCGAATGAGCAGTTCTTC. This chain connects TRBV29-1 to TRBJ2-1; the D gene is possibly TRBD2 (6 bases). The CDR3 length is 12 residues. V gave up 4 bases and J gave up 7 bases, with 11 bases separating them. Germline CDR1 SQVTM, CDR2 ANQGSEA.

The J gene is TRBJ2-7, the V gene TRBV5-1; D unresolved. Germline V gives CDR1 SGHRS, CDR2 YFSETQ. This CDR3 has 14 residues. The germline V and J ends were trimmed by 0 bases and 3 bases, with 10 bases remaining between them. CDR3 coding DNA: TGCGCCAGCAGCTTGGGTAATGTAGGCTACGAGCAGTACTTC. Translated: CASSLGNVGYEQYF.

This clone showed up many times. The CDR3 protein is CAWIIMGKDTQYF. The CDR3 region has the DNA TGTGCCTGGATTATAATGGGCAAAGATACGCAGTATTTT. The V call is TRBV30, the J call TRBJ2-3; no definite D call. Germline lookup yields CDR1 GTSNPN and CDR2 SVGIG (reference sequence). V lost 4 bases and J 5 bases, leaving 13 bases between the germline ends. CDR3 size: 13 residues.

This rearrangement joins TRBV7-6 to TRBJ2-3; 9 nucleotides match TRBD1. With V trimmed by 4 bases and J by 7 bases, 9 bases remained unmatched. The germline V gene encodes CDR1 SGHVS and CDR2 FNYEAQ. This CDR3 comprises 15 residues. CDR3 sequence: CASSYEGTGRNTQYF. DNA of the CDR3: TGTGCCAGCAGCTACGAAGGGACAGGGAGAAATACGCAGTATTTT.

This clone was detected only once. The genes are TRBV7-9 and TRBJ2-3, with a weak D call TRBD1 (6 bases). Germline CDR1 is SEHNR and CDR2 is FQNEAQ (reference sequence). Trimming took off 2 bases at V and 4 bases at J, with 13 bases between the two ends. CDR3 length equals 15 residues. CDR3 bases: TGTGCCAGCAGCTTAACCAGGGGACGCCCAGATACGCAGTATTTT. Protein sequence: CASSLTRGRPDTQYF. The whole variable domain, filled in from reference TRBV7-9 and TRBJ2-3, reads DTGVSQNPRHKITKRGQNVTFRCDPISEHNRLYWYRQTLGQGPEFLTYFQNEAQLEKSRLLSDRFSAERPKGSFSTLEIQRTEQGDSAMYLCASSLTRGRPDTQYFGPGTRLTVL.

V and J are TRBV15 and TRBJ1-1, with TRBD1 identical over 7 bases. The CDR3 extends over 15 amino acids. Losses at the gene ends were 5 bases for V and 1 base for J; bases not matched to a gene: 7. Germline values: CDR1 LNHNV, CDR2 YYDKDF (reference sequence). CDR3 sequence reads: CATSPSGDRNTEAFF. In DNA, the CDR3 is TGTGCCACCAGCCCTAGCGGGGACAGGAACACTGAAGCTTTCTTT.

The chain recombines TRBV7-2 with TRBJ2-7; 9 nucleotides line up with TRBD1. V shed 4 bases and J 4 bases; nucleotides not matched to a gene: 8. The CDR3 contains 15 residues. Germline V gene lookup returns CDR1 SGHTA and CDR2 FQGNSA. Written as DNA, the CDR3 is TGTGCCAGCAGCTACCGAACGGGACAGGGTTACGAGCAGTACTTC. This gives the protein CASSYRTGQGYEQYF. Full variable domain (outside the CDR3, taken from reference TRBV7-2 and TRBJ2-7): GAGVSQSPSNKVTEKGKDVELRCDPISGHTALYWYRQSLGQGLEFLIYFQGNSAPDKSGLPSDRFSAERTGGSVSTLTIQRTQQEDSAVYLCASSYRTGQGYEQYFGPGTRLTVT.

The chain uses TRBV19 and TRBJ1-1, with TRBD1 identical over 11 bases. The CDR3 covers 15 residues. J gave up 0 bases and V 8 bases, and 5 bases lay outside the gene matches. Germline V gene data show CDR1 as LNHDA and CDR2 as SQIVND (reference sequence). CDR3 nucleotides: TGTGCCAGTGCCGGACAGGGGGCGTTGAACACTGAAGCTTTCTTT. This sequence encodes CASAGQGALNTEAFF.

This clone was found once. The rearrangement links TRBV5-1 to TRBJ2-7, with 15 bases that match TRBD2. V lost 4 bases to trimming and J lost 4 bases; unmatched junction nucleotides: 0. This CDR3 has 14 amino acids. The V gene's germline CDR1 is SGHRS and CDR2 YFSETQ. The CDR3 loop reads CASSGLAGGYEQYF. The DNA of the CDR3 is TGCGCCAGCAGCGGACTAGCGGGAGGGTACGAGCAGTACTTC.